Presented here are 17 T cell receptor beta chains from one specimen sequenced in a study of blood T cell repertoires in COVID-19. Measured with immunoSEQ multiplex PCR; TCRdb has only the in-frame clones, and not every one. The table includes about 190,000 clones, 75% to 90% detected once. The material sequenced was peripheral blood. The receptors were gathered from a man younger than 45 with acute or convalescent COVID-19.

The chain carries TRBV18 and TRBJ1-2; 7 bases match TRBD1. The germline CDR1 and CDR2 sequences are KGHSH and LQKENI. CDR3 size: 14 residues. Trimming removed 6 bases from V and 1 base from J; junction bases left unmatched: 5. CDR3 sequence reads: CASSFDRVNYGYTF. CDR3 DNA: TGTGCCAGCTCTTTCGACAGGGTTAACTATGGCTACACCTTC.

The chain links TRBV28 to TRBJ1-1, with D uncertain. V gave up 5 bases and J gave up 4 bases, with 8 bases separating them. From germline, CDR1 is MDHEN and CDR2 SYDVKM. The CDR3 covers 12 residues. The CDR3: CASSPLATEAFF. In DNA, the CDR3 is TGTGCCAGCAGTCCATTGGCCACTGAAGCTTTCTTT. The full variable domain, with the rest looked up from reference TRBV28 and TRBJ1-1, is DVKVTQSSRYLVKRTGEKVFLECVQDMDHENMFWYRQDPGLGLRLIYFSYDVKMKEKGDIPEGYSVSREKKERFSLILESASTNQTSMYLCASSPLATEAFFGQGTRLTVV.

The chain recombines TRBV5-4 with TRBJ2-5, with TRBD1 identical over 8 bases. Trimming cost V 5 bases and J 5 bases; bases outside gene matches: 8. The CDR3 covers 14 residues. Germline V gene sequence: CDR1 SGHNT, CDR2 YYREEE (reference sequence). The CDR3 loop is CASSTITGGETQYF. CDR3 bases: TGTGCCAGCAGTACTATTACAGGGGGGGAGACCCAGTACTTC.

V is TRBV6-6 and J is TRBJ2-7, with 7 bases matching TRBD1. The CDR3 consists of 14 residues. Germline CDR1 reads MNHNY; CDR2 reads SVGAGI (reference sequence). With 4 bases clipped from V and 1 base from J, the junction kept 4 bases outside the gene matches. CDR3 sequence (DNA): TGTGCCAGCAGTTCGACAGGGTCGTCCTACGAGCAGTACTTC. Residues: CASSSTGSSYEQYF.

This rearrangement joins TRBV11-2 to TRBJ2-7; D may be TRBD1 (5 bases). Germline V gene lookup returns CDR1 SGHAT and CDR2 FQNNGV. This CDR3 spans 15 amino acids. V was clipped by 4 bases and J by 0 bases, with 13 bases between them. For the CDR3, the DNA is TGTGCCAGCAGCTACAGCAGGGCGAGCTCCTACGAGCAGTACTTC. Residues: CASSYSRASSYEQYF.

The rearrangement uses TRBV3-1 (or the pseudogene TRBV3-2) and TRBJ1-4, with TRBD1 identical over 9 bases. Germline CDR1 LGHDT, CDR2 YNNKEL (reference sequence). V trimming: 5 bases; J trimming: 8 bases; junction bases outside the gene matches: 6. CDR3 size: 14 residues. Written as DNA, the CDR3 is TGTGCCAGCAGCTTGAACAGGGGGCAGGAAAAACTGTTTTTT. Encoded protein: CASSLNRGQEKLFF.

The chain has TRBV7-8 and TRBJ1-1, with a possible D match to TRBD1 (6 bases). V gave up 4 bases and J gave up 5 bases, with 14 bases separating them. The CDR3 has 14 amino acids. Germline V gene data show CDR1 as SGHVS and CDR2 as FQNEAQ. CDR3 amino acids: CASSSTGMGTEAFF. The DNA for the CDR3 is TGTGCCAGCAGCTCAACAGGGATGGGGACTGAAGCTTTCTTT.

The J gene is TRBJ2-3, the V gene TRBV5-6; D not resolved. Trimming pared 4 bases from V and 0 bases from J, leaving 12 bases between. CDR1 SGHDT and CDR2 YYEEEE come from the germline V gene. The CDR3 totals 15 residues. Here the CDR3 reads CASSPNPKSTDTQYF. The CDR3 bases are TGTGCCAGCAGCCCTAACCCCAAAAGCACAGATACGCAGTATTTT. The whole variable domain, remainder taken from reference TRBV5-6 and TRBJ2-3, is DAGVTQSPTHLIKTRGQQVTLRCSPKSGHDTVSWYQQALGQGPQFIFQYYEEEERQRGNFPDRFSGHQFPNYSSELNVNALLLGDSALYLCASSPNPKSTDTQYFGPGTRLTVL.

The chain carries TRBV5-1 and TRBJ2-3; TRBD2 matches at 8 bases. Per germline, CDR1 SGHRS and CDR2 YFSETQ. The CDR3 is 16 amino acids. V shed 0 bases and J 0 bases; nucleotides not matched to a gene: 3. The CDR3 DNA is TGCGCCAGCAGCTTGGGAAGCGGGGGTAGCACAGATACGCAGTATTTT. Protein: CASSLGSGGSTDTQYF.

V is TRBV5-1 and J is TRBJ1-6, with 9 nucleotides matching TRBD1. CDR1 and CDR2 from the germline V gene are SGHRS and YFSETQ. V shed 4 bases, J shed 4 bases, and the junction held 6 bases outside the gene matches. The CDR3 loop spans 16 amino acids. CDR3: CASSGTGRTYNSPLHF. CDR3 nucleotide sequence: TGCGCCAGCAGCGGGACAGGGAGAACGTATAATTCACCCCTCCACTTT.

This clone turned up a few times. The gene calls are TRBV7-3 and TRBJ2-2, with TRBD1 identical over 7 bases. Unmatched junction bases numbered 9, after V lost 5 bases and J lost 6 bases. The germline gives CDR1 SGHTA, CDR2 FQGTGA. CDR3 length: 15 residues. Here the CDR3 reads CASSPAIGQAGELFF. The CDR3 DNA is TGTGCCAGCAGCCCCGCAATAGGACAGGCCGGGGAGCTGTTTTTT.

In this sample, this clone turned up once. The rearrangement links TRBV3-1 (or the pseudogene TRBV3-2) to TRBJ1-2, with D possibly matching TRBD1 (6 bases). This CDR3 is built from 15 residues. Trimming stripped 5 bases from V and 7 bases from J, with 20 bases between. Germline CDR1 is LGHDT and CDR2 is YNNKEL (reference sequence). CDR3 sequence: CASSERQDFIFGYTF. The CDR3 DNA sequence: TGTGCCAGCAGCGAAAGACAGGATTTCATCTTTGGCTACACCTTC.

This chain uses TRBV5-6 with TRBJ2-5; TRBD2 aligns across 10 bases. This CDR3 has 17 amino acids. Trimming took 0 bases from V and 4 from J; bases not matched to a gene: 9. Germline loops: CDR1 SGHDT, CDR2 YYEEEE. The CDR3 bases are TGTGCCAGCAGCTTGGGGGCTAGCGGGGGCATCTTAGAGACCCAGTACTTC. Protein sequence: CASSLGASGGILETQYF. Together with reference TRBV5-6 and TRBJ2-5, the CDR3 gives the full variable domain: DAGVTQSPTHLIKTRGQQVTLRCSPKSGHDTVSWYQQALGQGPQFIFQYYEEEERQRGNFPDRFSGHQFPNYSSELNVNALLLGDSALYLCASSLGASGGILETQYFGPGTRLLVL.

The chain carries TRBV29-1 and TRBJ1-2; 7 nucleotides line up with TRBD1. V shed 6 bases, J shed 7 bases, and the junction held 5 bases outside the gene matches. CDR1 is SQVTM and CDR2 is ANQGSEA in the germline V gene. The CDR3 runs to 11 residues. CDR3 DNA sequence: TGCAGCGTCGACAGGGTAGCTGGCTACACCTTC. It encodes CSVDRVAGYTF.

The J gene is TRBJ2-2, the V gene TRBV14; D is unresolved. CDR1 is SGHDN, CDR2 FVKESK, per germline. The V end lost 1 base, the J end lost 4 bases, and 10 bases lay between the germline ends. The CDR3 covers 15 residues. In DNA form, the CDR3 reads TGTGCCAGCAGCCAAGCTTGGTTCGGCACCGGGGAGCTGTTTTTT. It translates to CASSQAWFGTGELFF.

This sequence joins TRBV28 and TRBJ1-1, with D maybe TRBD1 (6 bases). The CDR3 has 15 amino acids. Germline values: CDR1 MDHEN, CDR2 SYDVKM. Trimming removed 0 bases at V and 1 base at J, with 9 bases between. The CDR3 region is CASSLWAGENTEAFF. The DNA for the CDR3 is TGTGCCAGCAGTTTATGGGCAGGGGAGAACACTGAAGCTTTCTTT.

V is TRBV24-1 and J is TRBJ2-5; possible D gene TRBD2, 6 bases. This CDR3 region has 14 residues. Germline lookup yields CDR1 KGHDR and CDR2 SFDVKD. V shed 3 bases and J shed 5 bases, with 12 bases lying between them. The CDR3 reads CATSDHGGWETQYF. The DNA of the CDR3 is TGTGCCACCAGTGATCACGGGGGTTGGGAGACCCAGTACTTC.